The entry that follows covers one TCR beta chain sequence. Antigen unknown. Only in-frame clones appear in the TCRdb table, and some are missing; sequencing was by immunoSEQ multiplex PCR. The data hold about 160,000 clones, with about four fifths observed a single time. From the 120-subject validation cohort, which was separate from the approximately 670-subject first cohort, the donors were drawn. The sample is drawn from a study of cytomegalovirus exposure and HLA in healthy donors. Study-level points and caveats: Reports credit the classifier with highly specific, highly sensitive diagnosis of cytomegalovirus status. In vitro work confirmed that three CMV-associated chains recognize CMV antigens. The authors enumerated 150 to 200 TCR beta chains as linked to cytomegalovirus.

From germline, CDR1 is SNHLY and CDR2 FYNNEI. V lost 2 bases to trimming and J lost 6 bases, with 23 bases between them. CDR3 length equals 18 residues. Sequencing was performed on PBMCs. J is TRBJ2-4 and V is TRBV2; weak D call: TRBD2 (6 bases). The TCR was taken from a man aged 30-40 years in good health and CMV-seropositive. CDR3 bases: TGTGCCAGCAGTGAAAGGTGGCCTTTGGGCGGGGATCGAAACATTCAGTACTTC. This translates into CASSERWPLGGDRNIQYF.